These 27 T cell receptor beta chains originate from one sample sequenced in a study of blood T cell repertoires in COVID-19. The repertoire was sequenced with immunoSEQ multiplex PCR; TCRdb's copy has only in-frame clones and lacks some. Counted here are 200,000 or so clones, roughly 90% occurring once; the ten biggest clones make up approximately 8%. The sequenced sample consisted of PBMCs or T cells enriched from blood (not recorded which). The receptor set was obtained from a woman between 18 and 30 years old who had recovered from COVID-19.

This chain links TRBV11-3 with TRBJ1-5, with 11 bases identical to TRBD1. The CDR3 totals 16 residues. From germline, CDR1 is SGHNT and CDR2 YENEEA. The V segment lost 2 bases and the J segment 5 bases; nucleotides outside the gene matches: 5. The CDR3 here is CASSLNAGQGDQPQHF. The CDR3 DNA follows: TGTGCCAGCAGCTTAAACGCGGGACAGGGGGATCAGCCCCAGCATTTT. The complete variable domain, with remaining parts taken from reference TRBV11-3 and TRBJ1-5, reads EAGVVQSPRYKIIEKKQPVAFWCNPISGHNTLYWYLQNLGQGPELLIRYENEEAVDDSQLPKDRFSAERLKGVDSTLKIQPAELGDSAVYLCASSLNAGQGDQPQHFGDGTRLSIL.

The V and J genes are TRBV12-3 or TRBV12-4 and TRBJ1-2, with D unclear. Trimming pared 3 bases from V and 1 base from J, leaving 6 bases between. This CDR3 has 13 residues. DNA for the CDR3: TGTGCCAGCAGTTTGTTGAGTAACTATGGCTACACCTTC. Translated: CASSLLSNYGYTF.

V usage is TRBV9 and J usage is TRBJ1-1; unclear D gene. V lost 3 bases to trimming and J lost 0 bases, with 12 bases between them. Germline V lookup: CDR1 SGDLS, CDR2 YYNGEE. This CDR3 is built from 15 residues. CDR3 sequence: CASSAFAEMNTEAFF. The CDR3 DNA is TGTGCCAGCAGCGCCTTTGCGGAGATGAACACTGAAGCTTTCTTT.

There are a few counts of this clone. The chain joins TRBV5-4 to TRBJ1-6; 10 nucleotides agree with TRBD1. In germline, CDR1 is SGHNT, CDR2 YYREEE (reference sequence). CDR3 length: 16 amino acids. Losses at the gene ends were 4 bases for V and 2 bases for J; bases not matched to a gene: 3. This CDR3 reads CASSRDRGTYNSPLHF. The CDR3 DNA reads as TGTGCCAGCAGCCGGGACAGGGGAACCTATAATTCACCCCTCCACTTT.

The genes are TRBV7-9 and TRBJ2-1; 10 positions agree with TRBD2. The germline V gene has CDR1 SEHNR and CDR2 FQNEAQ (reference sequence). With V trimmed by 5 bases and J by 4 bases, 14 bases remained unmatched. The length of the CDR3 is 18 residues. The CDR3 bases are TGTGCCAGCAGCCGCCAGGTCGGGACTAGCGTTAGATACAATGAGCAGTTCTTC. Its translation is CASSRQVGTSVRYNEQFF.

The chain employs TRBV11-2 and TRBJ1-1; a possible D gene is TRBD1 (5 bases). The CDR3 has 14 amino acids. Trimming shortened V by 1 base and J by 6 bases, and 12 bases separated the two germline ends. Germline CDR1 is SGHAT and CDR2 is FQNNGV. CDR3 amino acids: CASSLAWQGAEAFF. Here the CDR3 DNA reads TGTGCCAGCAGCTTAGCGTGGCAGGGCGCTGAAGCTTTCTTT.

The J gene is TRBJ1-6, the V gene TRBV9; D might be TRBD1 (6 bases). The CDR3 extends over 16 amino acids. Trimming took off 6 bases at V and 10 bases at J, with 23 bases between the two ends. The germline V gene has CDR1 SGDLS and CDR2 YYNGEE. The DNA of the CDR3 is TGTGCCAGCAACAGGGATCACAGGGCTGGTAGCTCACCCCTCCACTTT. Protein product: CASNRDHRAGSSPLHF.

The DNA of the CDR3 is TGCGCCAGCAGCCCCTCGGTCAGACCGGGACTAAGCTACGAGCAGTACTTC. Protein: CASSPSVRPGLSYEQYF. The chain has TRBV4-1 and TRBJ2-7; 7 positions match TRBD2. The germline CDR1 and CDR2 sequences are MGHRA and YSYEKL. The CDR3 length is 17 residues. The V gene end was trimmed by 4 bases and the J gene end by 3 bases; junction bases not matched to a gene: 15.

This clone turned up a few times. The CDR3 loop is CASSLEYTDTQYF. CDR3 nucleotides: TGTGCCAGCAGCTTAGAGTACACAGATACGCAGTATTTT. The rearrangement links TRBV11-2 to TRBJ2-3; no clear D. Trimming left V 0 bases short and J 2 bases short, with 3 bases between. There are 13 residues in the CDR3. Looked up from germline, CDR1 is SGHAT and CDR2 is FQNNGV.

The chain combines TRBV15 with TRBJ2-7; D possibly corresponds to TRBD1 (5 bases). The V gene's germline CDR1 is LNHNV and CDR2 YYDKDF (reference sequence). V was shortened by 0 bases and J by 13 bases, with 13 bases between the two germline ends. The CDR3 has 12 residues. This CDR3 is CATSRDVGAEYF. The CDR3 DNA is TGTGCCACCAGCAGAGACGTAGGGGCCGAATACTTC.

The CDR3 nucleotides are TGTGCCAGCAGCTTCGGACAGGGCTATAATTCACCCCTCCACTTT. Protein: CASSFGQGYNSPLHF. This chain joins TRBV5-6 and TRBJ1-6; 8 bases line up with TRBD1. Trimming removed 2 bases from V and 3 bases from J; junction bases left unmatched: 1. The length of the CDR3 is 15 residues. Germline lookup yields CDR1 SGHDT and CDR2 YYEEEE.

The V gene is TRBV5-1, the J gene TRBJ1-1; TRBD1 aligns across 7 bases. Germline CDR1 is SGHRS and CDR2 is YFSETQ. The CDR3 contains 17 residues. J lost 5 bases, V lost 4 bases, and 17 bases had no gene match. The CDR3 spells CASSTAGTAAASTEAFF. The CDR3 DNA reads TGCGCCAGCAGCACGGCAGGGACAGCGGCGGCTTCGACTGAAGCTTTCTTT.

J is TRBJ1-2 and V is TRBV30; D is unresolved. CDR3 size: 13 residues. The V gene's germline CDR1 is GTSNPN and CDR2 SVGIG (reference sequence). With 2 bases removed from V and 3 bases from J, the gap between germline ends came to 10 bases. The chain's CDR3 is CAWSPSWDYGYTF. CDR3 bases: TGTGCCTGGAGTCCTAGTTGGGACTATGGCTACACCTTC.

This clone was observed a few times. The chain joins TRBV5-1 to TRBJ2-7; possibly TRBD2 for D (6 bases). Germline V gene data show CDR1 as SGHRS and CDR2 as YFSETQ. V shed 3 bases and J shed 2 bases, with 12 bases lying between them. The CDR3 is made up of 14 amino acids. The CDR3, as DNA: TGCGCCAGCAGCTCCGGGACTCGGGCCTACGAGCAGTACTTC. Amino acid sequence: CASSSGTRAYEQYF.

There are a few counts of this clone. This chain connects TRBV5-4 to TRBJ2-7, with 13 positions matching TRBD2. The CDR3 is made up of 15 amino acids. V lost 3 bases to trimming and J lost 7 bases; unmatched junction nucleotides: 7. Germline V CDR1 and CDR2: SGHNT, YYREEE (reference sequence). CDR3: CASSSPGLAGKEQYF. The CDR3 DNA reads as TGTGCCAGCAGCTCGCCGGGACTAGCGGGGAAGGAGCAGTACTTC.

This chain links TRBV24-1 with TRBJ2-7; unclear D gene. CDR3 length: 13 residues. From germline, CDR1 is KGHDR and CDR2 SFDVKD. V shed 2 bases and J shed 3 bases, with 7 bases lying between them. The CDR3 spells CATSDSNSYEQYF. CDR3 in DNA: TGTGCCACCAGTGATTCGAACAGCTACGAGCAGTACTTC.

The chain has TRBV27 and TRBJ2-4; 9 positions match TRBD1. CDR3 length: 16 amino acids. Germline V gives CDR1 MNHEY, CDR2 SMNVEV (reference sequence). The ends lost 7 bases at V and 7 bases at J; junction bases unmatched: 14. The CDR3 spells CASTRTGAAEGNIQYF. As DNA, the CDR3 is TGTGCCAGCACAAGGACAGGGGCCGCCGAGGGGAACATTCAGTACTTC.

V usage is TRBV11-2 and J usage is TRBJ1-1; D may be TRBD1 (5 bases). The CDR3 runs 12 residues. Germline V gene sequence: CDR1 SGHAT, CDR2 FQNNGV. Trimming shortened V by 3 bases and J by 8 bases, and 10 bases separated the two germline ends. This chain's CDR3 is CASSFGGGEAFF. The CDR3 DNA reads TGTGCCAGCAGCTTTGGGGGAGGGGAAGCTTTCTTT.

This clone was counted between two and nine times. V gene TRBV6-1 combines with J gene TRBJ2-6, with a weak D call TRBD1 (5 bases). Germline V lookup: CDR1 MNHNS, CDR2 SASEGT. The CDR3 is 17 amino acids. Between the trimmed V and J ends, which lost 2 bases and 0 bases, there was a span of 11 bases. CDR3: CASSEQGAVSGANVLTF. CDR3 nucleotide sequence: TGTGCCAGCAGTGAACAGGGCGCAGTCTCTGGGGCCAACGTCCTGACTTTC.

This chain joins TRBV14 and TRBJ2-1, with 8 bases matching TRBD1. V shed 0 bases and J 9 bases; nucleotides not matched to a gene: 7. Germline-derived CDR1 and CDR2 are SGHDN and FVKESK. This CDR3 is 15 amino acids long. The CDR3 region has the DNA TGTGCCAGCAGCCAAGAGTGGACAGGGTTCCCTGAGCAGTTCTTC. It codes for CASSQEWTGFPEQFF.

The chain employs TRBV20-1 and TRBJ1-5, with 7 bases identical to TRBD1. V dropped 3 bases and J dropped 2; count of bases not matched to a gene: 10. Germline CDR1 and CDR2: DFQATT and SNEGSKA (reference sequence). CDR3 length equals 16 residues. This chain's CDR3 is CSASMAGGGGNQPQHF. CDR3 bases: TGCAGTGCTAGTATGGCAGGGGGAGGAGGCAATCAGCCCCAGCATTTT.

J is TRBJ1-5 and V is TRBV2; the D is unclear. Trimming took off 8 bases at V and 0 bases at J, with 8 bases between the two ends. This CDR3 spans 13 amino acids. From germline, CDR1 is SNHLY and CDR2 FYNNEI. CDR3 coding DNA: TGTGCCAGCCAAACAGATAGCAATCAGCCCCAGCATTTT. Its translation is CASQTDSNQPQHF. The full variable domain, completed using reference TRBV2 and TRBJ1-5, is EPEVTQTPSHQVTQMGQEVILRCVPISNHLYFYWYRQILGQKVEFLVSFYNNEISEKSEIFDDQFSVERPDGSNFTLKIRSTKLEDSAMYFCASQTDSNQPQHFGDGTRLSIL.

This clone came up once. J is TRBJ2-2 and V is TRBV5-1; 9 bases map to TRBD2. V shed 0 bases and J 1 base; nucleotides not matched to a gene: 7. The CDR3 has 18 residues. The germline CDR1 and CDR2 sequences are SGHRS and YFSETQ. CDR3 nucleotides: TGCGCCAGCAGCTTGGCACCTAGCGGGGCCCTGAACACCGGGGAGCTGTTTTTT. Encoded protein: CASSLAPSGALNTGELFF. The full variable domain, with the rest looked up from reference TRBV5-1 and TRBJ2-2, is KAGVTQTPRYLIKTRGQQVTLSCSPISGHRSVSWYQQTPGQGLQFLFEYFSETQRNKGNFPGRFSGRQFSNSRSEMNVSTLELGDSALYLCASSLAPSGALNTGELFFGEGSRLTVL.

The rearrangement uses TRBV19 and TRBJ2-1; TRBD2 matches 10 bases. Trimming took 7 bases from V and 2 from J; bases not matched to a gene: 5. CDR3 size: 15 residues. CDR1 is LNHDA and CDR2 is SQIVND in the germline V gene (reference sequence). This CDR3 reads CASTERGGPYNEQFF. The CDR3 region has the DNA TGTGCCAGTACGGAGCGGGGGGGCCCCTACAATGAGCAGTTCTTC.

The chain joins TRBV7-6 to TRBJ2-4, with 7 bases matching TRBD1. CDR1 is SGHVS, CDR2 FNYEAQ, per germline. Germline trimming cut 2 bases from V and 3 bases from J; bases unmatched to any gene: 7. The CDR3 extends over 16 amino acids. The CDR3 DNA sequence: TGTGCCAGCAGCTTATTCAGGACAGGCGACAAAAACATTCAGTACTTC. The encoded protein is CASSLFRTGDKNIQYF.

The chain uses TRBV28 and TRBJ2-1; TRBD2 aligns across 7 bases. The germline V gene encodes CDR1 MDHEN and CDR2 SYDVKM. With 1 base clipped from V and 10 bases from J, the junction kept 1 base outside the gene matches. This CDR3 has 12 amino acids. As DNA, the CDR3 is TGTGCCAGCAGTTTATATAGCGGGGAGCAGTTCTTC. This encodes CASSLYSGEQFF.

The rearrangement links TRBV7-6 to TRBJ1-1; TRBD1 is a possible D gene (5 bases). Per germline, CDR1 SGHVS and CDR2 FNYEAQ. V dropped 5 bases and J dropped 10 bases, with 17 bases sitting between them. The CDR3 consists of 13 residues. The CDR3 DNA follows: TGTGCCAGCAGCGCAGGGCCCCAGGTTGGAGCTTTCTTT. It is translated as CASSAGPQVGAFF.